The clone carrying this T cell receptor beta chain occurred many times. The CDR3 runs 13 residues. CDR1 and CDR2 from the germline V gene are DFQATT and SNEGSKA (reference sequence). V dropped 1 base and J dropped 9; count of bases not matched to a gene: 8. This specimen comes from a study of identical twins. In TCRdb, the 5' RACE reads were re-called with MiXCR into one record per CDR3 protein. The profile shows about 200,000 distinct CDR3 sequences, roughly a tenth of them singletons. This clonotype was obtained from a man aged 45 to 65 in good health. The source material was memory T cells sorted from blood. The V gene is TRBV20-1, the J gene TRBJ1-2; TRBD1 matches 7 bases. CDR3: CSARAGDRESYTF. The CDR3, as DNA: TGCAGTGCTAGAGCTGGGGACAGAGAGAGCTACACCTTC.